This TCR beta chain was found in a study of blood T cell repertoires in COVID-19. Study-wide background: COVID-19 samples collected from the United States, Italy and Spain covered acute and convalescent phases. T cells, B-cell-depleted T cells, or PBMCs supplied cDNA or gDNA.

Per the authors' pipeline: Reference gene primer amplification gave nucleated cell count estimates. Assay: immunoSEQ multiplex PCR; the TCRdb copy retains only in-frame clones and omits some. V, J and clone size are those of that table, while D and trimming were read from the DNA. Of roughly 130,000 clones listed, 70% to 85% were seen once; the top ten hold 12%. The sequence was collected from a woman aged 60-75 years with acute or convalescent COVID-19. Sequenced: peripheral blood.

The CDR3 sequence: CASRPTGFNEKLFF. CDR3 DNA sequence: TGTGCCAGTAGACCGACAGGGTTTAATGAAAAACTGTTTTTT. The chain links TRBV19 to TRBJ1-4, with TRBD1 identical over 7 bases. This CDR3 is built from 14 residues. Germline lookup yields CDR1 LNHDA and CDR2 SQIVND (reference sequence). The trim removed 6 bases at V and 4 bases at J, leaving 5 bases unmatched.